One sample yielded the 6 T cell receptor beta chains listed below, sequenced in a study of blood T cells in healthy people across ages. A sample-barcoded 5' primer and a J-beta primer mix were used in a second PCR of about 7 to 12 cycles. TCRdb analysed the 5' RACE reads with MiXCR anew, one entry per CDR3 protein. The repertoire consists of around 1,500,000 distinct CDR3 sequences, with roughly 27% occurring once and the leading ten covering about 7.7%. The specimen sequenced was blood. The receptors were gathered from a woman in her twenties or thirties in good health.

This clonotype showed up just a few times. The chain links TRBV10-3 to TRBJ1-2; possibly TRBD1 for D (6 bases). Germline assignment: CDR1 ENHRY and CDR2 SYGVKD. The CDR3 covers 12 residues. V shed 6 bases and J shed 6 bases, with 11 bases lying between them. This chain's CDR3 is CAISGDTDGYTF. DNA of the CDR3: TGTGCCATCAGCGGGGACACCGATGGCTACACCTTC.

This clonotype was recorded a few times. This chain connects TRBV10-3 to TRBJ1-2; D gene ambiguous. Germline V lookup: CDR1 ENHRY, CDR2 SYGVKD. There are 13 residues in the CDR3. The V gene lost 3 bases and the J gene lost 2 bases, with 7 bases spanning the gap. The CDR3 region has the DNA TGTGCCATCAGTGATAGCGTGAACTATGGCTACACCTTC. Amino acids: CAISDSVNYGYTF.

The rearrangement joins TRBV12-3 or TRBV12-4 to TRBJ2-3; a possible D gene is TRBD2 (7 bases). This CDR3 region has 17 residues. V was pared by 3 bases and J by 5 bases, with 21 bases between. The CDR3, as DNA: TGTGCCAGCAGTTTTAAGTCGGTGGGGGGGGCAGGAGATACGCAGTATTTT. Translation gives CASSFKSVGGAGDTQYF.

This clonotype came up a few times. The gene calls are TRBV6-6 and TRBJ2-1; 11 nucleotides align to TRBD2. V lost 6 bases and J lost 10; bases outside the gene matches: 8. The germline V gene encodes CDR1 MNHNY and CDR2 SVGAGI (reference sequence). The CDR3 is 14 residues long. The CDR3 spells CASRNSGRAVEQFF. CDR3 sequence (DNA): TGTGCCAGCAGAAATAGCGGGAGGGCGGTAGAGCAGTTCTTC.

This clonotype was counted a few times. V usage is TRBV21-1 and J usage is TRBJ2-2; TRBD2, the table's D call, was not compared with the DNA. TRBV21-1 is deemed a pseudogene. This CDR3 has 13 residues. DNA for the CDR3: TGTGCCAGCAGCAGCGGGATGACCGGGGAGCTGTTTTTT. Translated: CASSSGMTGELFF.

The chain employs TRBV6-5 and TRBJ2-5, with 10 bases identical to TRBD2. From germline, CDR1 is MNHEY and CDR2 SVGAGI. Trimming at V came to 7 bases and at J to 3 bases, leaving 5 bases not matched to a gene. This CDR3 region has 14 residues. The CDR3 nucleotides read TGTGCCAGCATCAAAGCGGGGGGGGAAGAGACCCAGTACTTC. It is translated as CASIKAGGEETQYF.